This TCR beta chain was sequenced in a study of blood T cell repertoires in COVID-19. Participants spanned ages about 18 to 100 years and resided in roughly 22 US areas. Cohorts were determined from participant-reported clinical history. Generated by immunoSEQ multiplex PCR, the TCRdb table keeps only in-frame clones and is missing some. The sample holds approximately 200,000 clones, around 81% seen once. The sample was PBMCs or T cells enriched from blood (not recorded which). This TCR came from a woman between 40 and 55 years old with acute COVID-19.

The CDR3 is CASSVDPPGQGNEKLFF. CDR3 DNA: TGTGCCAGCAGCGTAGACCCCCCGGGACAGGGGAATGAAAAACTGTTTTTT. This rearrangement joins TRBV9 to TRBJ1-4, with 10 positions matching TRBD1. Germline assignment: CDR1 SGDLS and CDR2 YYNGEE. This CDR3 region has 17 residues. J gave up 5 bases and V 0 bases, and 7 bases lay outside the gene matches.